Described below is a single T cell receptor (beta chain) sequence and its context. The sample comes from a study of blood T cell repertoires in COVID-19. Study at large: The United States, Italy and Spain supplied acute and convalescent COVID-19 samples. PBMCs, B-cell-depleted T cells, or T cells provided the cDNA or gDNA that made up the material.

Germline V gene lookup returns CDR1 SGHRS and CDR2 YFSETQ. V lost 1 base, J lost 9 bases, and 11 bases stayed unmatched. CDR3 length: 16 amino acids. In the original analysis: Estimation of nucleated cell counts was performed using reference gene primer amplification. Here immunoSEQ multiplex PCR was the method, and the copy in TCRdb shows in-frame clones only, minus some. V and J calls and clone size follow that table, whereas D and trimming were derived from the DNA. The sample lists 250,000 to 350,000 clones; 75% to 90% were seen once. Sequenced material: peripheral blood. The clonotype originates from a woman aged 55-69 years with acute or convalescent COVID-19. J is TRBJ2-1 and V is TRBV5-1; TRBD2 aligns across 9 bases. The CDR3 region is CASSLSVAGVFREQFF. The CDR3 DNA reads as TGCGCCAGCAGCTTGAGCGTAGCGGGAGTTTTCCGTGAGCAGTTCTTC.